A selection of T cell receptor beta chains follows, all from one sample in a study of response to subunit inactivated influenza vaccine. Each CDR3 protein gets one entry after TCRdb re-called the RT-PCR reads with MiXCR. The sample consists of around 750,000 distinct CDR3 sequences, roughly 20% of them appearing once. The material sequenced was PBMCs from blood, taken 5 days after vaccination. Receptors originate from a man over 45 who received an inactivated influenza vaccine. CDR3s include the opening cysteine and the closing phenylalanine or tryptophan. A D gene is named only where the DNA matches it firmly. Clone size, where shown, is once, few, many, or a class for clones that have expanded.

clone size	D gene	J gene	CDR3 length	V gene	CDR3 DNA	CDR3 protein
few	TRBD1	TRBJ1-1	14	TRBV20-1	TGCAGTGCTAGTGACAGGGTCATGAACACTGAAGCTTTCTTT	CSASDRVMNTEAFF
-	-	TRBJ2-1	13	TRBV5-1	TGCGCCAGCAGCTTTTCTCAGGGCTATGAGCAGTTCTTC	CASSFSQGYEQFF
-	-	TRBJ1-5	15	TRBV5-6	TGTGCCAGCAGCTTCTTCAGGGAAAGTTTACAGCCCCAGCATTTT	CASSFFRESLQPQHF
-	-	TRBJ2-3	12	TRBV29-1	TGCAGCGTTGAGGGGTTTGAAGATACGCAGTATTTT	CSVEGFEDTQYF
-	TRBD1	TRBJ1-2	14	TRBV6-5	TGTGCCAGCAGTTTCCGGACAGGGCCCTATGGCTACACCTTC	CASSFRTGPYGYTF
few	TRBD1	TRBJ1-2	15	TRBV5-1	TGCGCCAGCAGCTTCCGGGACAGAACGTTCTATGGCTACACCTTC	CASSFRDRTFYGYTF
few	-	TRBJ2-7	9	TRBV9	TGTGCCACAGAACACGAGCAGTACTTC	CATEHEQYF
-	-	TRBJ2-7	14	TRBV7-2	TGTGCCAGCAGCCCCCAAGAGGGCCCCTACGAGCAGTACTTC	CASSPQEGPYEQYF
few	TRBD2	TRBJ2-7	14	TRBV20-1	TGCAGTGCTAGAGCGGGACTACCAACCTACGAGCAGTACTTC	CSARAGLPTYEQYF
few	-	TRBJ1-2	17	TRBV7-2	TGTGCCAGCAGCTTAGCGCGCCTACCTACATCTAACTATGGCTACACCTTC	CASSLARLPTSNYGYTF
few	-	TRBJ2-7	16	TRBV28	TGTGCCAGCAGTGATTCCCGGGACCTGTCTTTCTACGAGCAGTACTTC	CASSDSRDLSFYEQYF